The source of this T cell receptor (beta chain) is a study of shared clonotypes between healthy human individuals. Repertoires were generated with immunoSEQ multiplex PCR, while TCRdb's copy carries only in-frame clones and drops some. The sample records about 980,000 clones, around three quarters being singletons. The CDR3 is 15 residues long. The V gene lost 7 bases and the J gene lost 1 base, with 16 bases spanning the gap. Germline-derived CDR1 and CDR2 are MDHEN and SYDVKM. The clonotype originates from a man in his late teens or twenties in good health. The chain has TRBV28 and TRBJ1-2; no reliable D call. Material: memory CD4+ T cells sorted from blood. Sample subset: CD45RA-negative fraction. Here the CDR3 reads CASKGEAGLNYGYTF. The CDR3 DNA is TGTGCCAGCAAGGGAGAGGCAGGACTTAACTATGGCTACACCTTC.